The count of the clone carrying this T cell receptor beta chain is one. Libraries were prepared by immunoSEQ multiplex PCR; TCRdb keeps only in-frame clonotypes and omits some of them. The table records about 400,000 clones, roughly 87% of them present only once. The V and J ends lost 3 bases and 0 bases respectively, with 15 bases between them. The germline V gene encodes CDR1 SEHNR and CDR2 FQNEAQ (reference sequence). The CDR3 has 18 amino acids. These data belong to a study of blood T cell repertoires in COVID-19. Participants were aged about 18 to 100 years, lived in over 20 US areas, and enrolled virtually. Cohorts were determined from participant-reported clinical history.

This sequence originates from a young woman with acute COVID-19. This sequence joins TRBV7-9 and TRBJ1-6; tentative D call: TRBD1 (5 bases). The material sequenced was PBMCs or T cells enriched from blood (not recorded which). CDR3 residues: CASSLVAGLSSYNSPLHF. In DNA form, the CDR3 reads TGTGCCAGCAGCTTGGTGGCAGGGCTAAGCTCCTATAATTCACCCCTCCACTTT.